This T cell receptor (beta chain) is drawn from a study of regulatory T cells in long-lasting Graves disease. The wider study: Newly diagnosed Graves' patients took antithyroid drugs under 3 months.

The germline V gene has CDR1 DFQATT and CDR2 SNEGSKA (reference sequence). The trim removed 5 bases at V and 1 base at J, leaving 8 bases unmatched. CDR3 size: 16 residues. Libraries of TCR beta came from iRepertoire HTBI primers plus Arm-PCR of CDR3 regions. A single record per CDR3 protein comes from TCRdb applying MiXCR to the multiplex PCR reads. The sample includes 400,000 to 450,000 distinct CDR3 sequences, roughly 15% seen only once; the top ten take around 10%. The time point was: newly diagnosed GD, antithyroid drugs for less than 3 months. PBMC RNA was the source of the TCR library. Patients came through an endocrinology department, and that department was in Xi'an, China. The sample was also reused in another study, on T cells in Graves' hyperthyroidism and ophthalmopathy. This second report adds: HTBI primers were employed in a first-round RT-PCR of the TCR CDR3. Blood also showed most of the thyroid clonotypes that were expanded above 0.001.

The receptor was derived from a woman younger than 45 with Graves disease. The sample in question was peripheral blood mononuclear cells (PBMCs), obtained at new diagnosis, from a patient treated with antithyroid drugs. The chain uses TRBV20-1 and TRBJ2-1; 10 positions agree with TRBD2. The CDR3 sequence: CSAQRGAGGSYNEQFF. In DNA form, the CDR3 reads TGCAGTGCTCAAAGAGGAGCGGGAGGGTCCTACAATGAGCAGTTCTTC.